The 26 T cell receptor beta chains below all came from one sample that was sequenced in a study of shared clonotypes between healthy human individuals (dated by TCRdb to the early 2020s). CD8 naive samples were obtained by positive selection for CCR7 among CD45RO-negative cells, yielding a CD45RA+CCR7+ population from which TemRA cells were excluded. Libraries were constructed by the immunoSEQ multiplex PCR assay. TCRdb limited this immuneACCESS table to in-frame rearrangements with V and J called. A share of clones is missing; checked studies link under half to unresolved V genes, and the rest is unexplained. The sample includes about 2 million clones, with around 96% observed a single time. Clones ranked in the top ten supply about 1.1% of the sample. Sequenced material: naive CD8+ T cells sorted from blood. This specimen's cell subset or site label, interpreted: CD45RA+CCR7+. All receptors derive from a man younger than 35 in good health.

This clone has just one count. The rearrangement links TRBV7-6 to TRBJ2-7, with 9 nucleotides matching TRBD2. The V and J ends lost 5 bases and 2 bases, in that order; junction bases with no gene match: 7. The CDR3 has 15 residues. Germline V lookup: CDR1 SGHVS, CDR2 FNYEAQ. CDR3 in DNA: TGTGCCAGCAGCCCTGAGCGGGAGGCCACCTACGAGCAGTACTTC. This encodes CASSPEREATYEQYF.

The V and J genes are TRBV5-1 and TRBJ2-7, with TRBD1 as a possible D gene (7 bases). Germline-derived CDR1 and CDR2 are SGHRS and YFSETQ. This CDR3 comprises 17 residues. V was pared by 0 bases and J by 3 bases, with 19 bases between. The CDR3 here is CASSLVAAGGGVYEQYF. CDR3 nucleotides: TGCGCCAGCAGCTTGGTTGCGGCAGGGGGAGGTGTCTACGAGCAGTACTTC.

With regard to this clone: Within the sample, other DNA sequences also encode this same CDR3. The chain combines TRBV19 with TRBJ2-7, with D unresolved. This CDR3 spans 15 amino acids. The V end lost 3 bases, the J end lost 1 base, and 13 bases lay between the germline ends. Germline CDR1 reads LNHDA; CDR2 reads SQIVND (reference sequence). CDR3 protein: CASSIDGTGSYEQYF. Written as DNA, the CDR3 is TGTGCCAGTAGTATTGATGGAACCGGGTCCTACGAGCAGTACTTC.

This chain joins TRBV21-1 and TRBJ2-1; TRBD1, as called in the table, went unchecked against the DNA. TRBV21-1 is a listed pseudogene. The CDR3 runs to 16 residues. The CDR3: CASRGAPGLSYNEQFF. CDR3 DNA sequence: TGTGCCAGCAGGGGGGCCCCCGGCTTGTCCTACAATGAGCAGTTCTTC.

The genes are TRBV6-6 and TRBJ1-1, with TRBD1 identical over 8 bases. Per the germline V gene, CDR1 is MNHNY and CDR2 is SVGAGI (reference sequence). Losses at the gene ends were 6 bases for V and 3 bases for J; bases not matched to a gene: 9. The CDR3 runs to 15 residues. The CDR3 DNA is TGTGCCAGCAGACCGCTACAGGGGGAGTACACTGAAGCTTTCTTT. The encoded protein is CASRPLQGEYTEAFF.

The rearrangement joins TRBV2 to TRBJ2-1; 13 nucleotides match TRBD2. The CDR3 has 15 amino acids. J was trimmed by 2 bases and V by 7 bases; bases with no gene match: 2. Germline loops: CDR1 SNHLY, CDR2 FYNNEI. The CDR3 loop reads CASKGLAGAYNEQFF. The CDR3 DNA follows: TGTGCCAGCAAAGGACTAGCGGGGGCCTACAATGAGCAGTTCTTC. Filled out from reference TRBV2 and TRBJ2-1, the complete variable domain reads EPEVTQTPSHQVTQMGQEVILRCVPISNHLYFYWYRQILGQKVEFLVSFYNNEISEKSEIFDDQFSVERPDGSNFTLKIRSTKLEDSAMYFCASKGLAGAYNEQFFGPGTRLTVL.

The chain combines TRBV28 with TRBJ2-7, with D perhaps TRBD2 (5 bases). V was clipped by 6 bases and J by 2 bases, with 17 bases between them. The germline gives CDR1 MDHEN, CDR2 SYDVKM. The CDR3 consists of 15 residues. The CDR3 DNA reads TGTGCCAGCAGCCCCGTGGGAGCGTCCGCCTACGAGCAGTACTTC. The encoded protein is CASSPVGASAYEQYF.

This chain uses TRBV5-4 with TRBJ2-7; no clear D. The V end was cut by 2 bases, the J end by 4 bases, with 13 bases between. The CDR3 contains 14 residues. Germline assignment: CDR1 SGHNT and CDR2 YYREEE (reference sequence). CDR3 amino acids: CASSFADNLYEQYF. In DNA, the CDR3 is TGTGCCAGCAGCTTTGCAGACAACCTTTACGAGCAGTACTTC.

The genes are TRBV27 and TRBJ2-7, with 7 bases identical to TRBD1. The CDR3 consists of 15 residues. Per germline, CDR1 MNHEY and CDR2 SMNVEV (reference sequence). The J segment lost 1 base and the V segment lost 2 bases, leaving 5 bases of the junction unmatched. The CDR3 is CASSLKGGLSYEQYF. The CDR3 bases are TGTGCCAGCAGTTTAAAAGGGGGCTTATCCTACGAGCAGTACTTC.

The rearrangement links TRBV27 to TRBJ1-1; a weak D match, TRBD1 (5 bases). This CDR3 has 14 amino acids. V was trimmed by 4 bases and J by 4 bases, leaving 13 bases between them. The germline V gene has CDR1 MNHEY and CDR2 SMNVEV (reference sequence). The CDR3 bases are TGTGCCAGCAGTTGGGTGGGGGGGGGCACTGAAGCTTTCTTT. This sequence encodes CASSWVGGGTEAFF.

This chain uses TRBV7-6 with TRBJ2-7; 7 positions match TRBD1. The length of the CDR3 is 13 residues. V shed 5 bases, J shed 9 bases, and the junction held 10 bases outside the gene matches. CDR1 and CDR2 from the germline V gene are SGHVS and FNYEAQ. CDR3 loop: CASSPGQGVGQYF. The CDR3 nucleotides read TGTGCCAGCAGCCCCGGCCAGGGGGTTGGGCAGTACTTC. Looking up the rest from reference TRBV7-6 and TRBJ2-7 gives the full variable domain: GAGVSQSPRYKVTKRGQDVALRCDPISGHVSLYWYRQALGQGPEFLTYFNYEAQQDKSGLPNDRFSAERPEGSISTLTIQRTEQRDSAMYRCASSPGQGVGQYFGPGTRLTVT.

This chain's CDR3 is CAWLGERNEQYF. The CDR3 DNA follows: TGTGCCTGGCTCGGGGAAAGAAACGAGCAGTACTTC. The chain carries TRBV30 and TRBJ2-7, with D perhaps TRBD2 (5 bases). V lost 5 bases and J lost 5, with 13 bases in between. The CDR3 is made up of 12 amino acids. The V gene's germline CDR1 is GTSNPN and CDR2 SVGIG (reference sequence).

The rearrangement uses TRBV4-3 and TRBJ2-5; 9 nucleotides line up with TRBD1. The J call could be wrong; TRBJ2-7 is a better fit for the DNA end. Germline-derived CDR1 and CDR2 are LGHNA and YSLEER. The length of the CDR3 is 15 residues. The CDR3 DNA reads TGCGCCAGCAGCCCTTCGGACAGGGGTTCCTACGAGCAGTACTTC. This sequence encodes CASSPSDRGSYEQYF.

V usage is TRBV7-9 and J usage is TRBJ1-1; TRBD1 matches 8 bases. CDR1 is SEHNR, CDR2 FQNEAQ, per germline (reference sequence). The junction had 5 bases not matched to a gene; V was cut back by 1 base and J by 7 bases. This CDR3 is 14 amino acids long. The CDR3 DNA is TGTGCCAGCAGCTTAGTAACAGGGGGTGATGAAGCTTTCTTT. This encodes CASSLVTGGDEAFF.

V and J are TRBV4-1 and TRBJ2-7; TRBD2 might be the D (5 bases). Looked up from germline, CDR1 is MGHRA and CDR2 is YSYEKL. This CDR3 contains 13 residues. Trimming took 1 base from V and 4 from J, leaving 8 bases between them. CDR3 nucleotides: TGCGCCAGCAGCCAAGTAGCGTTTTACGAGCAGTACTTC. This encodes CASSQVAFYEQYF.

This clone was detected only a few times. The rearrangement uses TRBV4-3 and TRBJ1-2; 7 bases fit TRBD1. Germline CDR1 and CDR2: LGHNA and YSLEER. J was trimmed by 6 bases and V by 0 bases; bases with no gene match: 4. The CDR3 covers 14 residues. The CDR3 nucleotides are TGCGCCAGCAGCCAAGAGACAGGGTGGGATGGCTACACCTTC. Amino acid sequence: CASSQETGWDGYTF.

The chain links TRBV6-1 to TRBJ1-1; 9 positions match TRBD1. Trimming took 11 bases from V and 9 from J; bases not matched to a gene: 7. The CDR3 sequence is 11 residues long. Germline-derived CDR1 and CDR2 are MNHNS and SASEGT. The CDR3 is CAGRDRDQAFF. CDR3 nucleotides: TGTGCCGGCCGGGACAGGGACCAAGCTTTCTTT.

A single count supports this clone. V usage is TRBV11-2 and J usage is TRBJ2-7, with D perhaps matching TRBD2 (6 bases). Germline assignment: CDR1 SGHAT and CDR2 FQNNGV. Trimming removed 5 bases at V and 4 bases at J, with 12 bases between. This CDR3 is built from 13 residues. The CDR3 protein is CASSAAGRYEQYF. CDR3 sequence (DNA): TGTGCCAGCAGCGCCGCGGGACGTTACGAGCAGTACTTC.

The chain uses TRBV25-1 and TRBJ2-1; D gene unclear. The CDR3 sequence is 12 residues long. Looked up from germline, CDR1 is MGHDK and CDR2 is SYGVNS. V was cut by 1 base and J by 4 bases, with 2 bases left in between. The CDR3 DNA follows: TGTGCCAGCAGTGAATCATACAATGAGCAGTTCTTC. Its protein product is CASSESYNEQFF.

V gene TRBV7-2 combines with J gene TRBJ2-7; TRBD1 agrees at 8 bases. The CDR3 runs 13 residues. Germline V gene lookup returns CDR1 SGHTA and CDR2 FQGNSA. V lost 6 bases, J lost 6 bases, and 7 bases stayed unmatched. The CDR3 spells CASRSTGDGEQYF. In nucleotides, the CDR3 is TGTGCCAGCAGGTCGACAGGGGACGGCGAGCAGTACTTC.

This clone has a single count. CDR3 sequence (DNA): TGTGCCAGCGGACGGGGGCCGGCCTACAATGAGCAGTTCTTC. It is translated as CASGRGPAYNEQFF. The chain employs TRBV28 and TRBJ2-1; D tentatively reads TRBD1 or TRBD2 (6 bases each). The ends were cut back, 8 bases at V and 2 bases at J, with 13 bases in the middle. The CDR3 covers 14 residues. The germline CDR1 and CDR2 sequences are MDHEN and SYDVKM.

V usage is TRBV4-3 and J usage is TRBJ1-1; D is undetermined. Trimming took 0 bases from V and 5 from J, leaving 7 bases between them. This CDR3 has 13 residues. Germline V gives CDR1 LGHNA, CDR2 YSLEER. The CDR3 DNA reads TGCGCCAGCAGCCAAGAGGTTGGGACTGAAGCTTTCTTT. The encoded protein is CASSQEVGTEAFF.

In this sample, this clone turned up once. The DNA of the CDR3 is TGTGCCAGCAGCTTCCCTCGCGGGGGGAACACTGAAGCTTTCTTT. Translated, it gives CASSFPRGGNTEAFF. The rearrangement joins TRBV11-2 to TRBJ1-1; the D gene is possibly TRBD1 (5 bases). The CDR3 has 15 residues. Germline loops: CDR1 SGHAT, CDR2 FQNNGV. The V and J ends lost 3 bases and 1 base respectively, with 12 bases between them.

The chain links TRBV7-6 to TRBJ2-1; D perhaps matches TRBD2 (5 bases). Trimming took off 3 bases at V and 8 bases at J, with 11 bases between the two ends. CDR3 size: 13 residues. CDR1 is SGHVS, CDR2 FNYEAQ, per germline. The CDR3 region is CASSLIGVDEQFF. Written as DNA, the CDR3 is TGTGCCAGCAGCTTGATCGGGGTAGATGAGCAGTTCTTC.

The V gene is TRBV5-6, the J gene TRBJ1-1; D gene uncertain. Germline V gene sequence: CDR1 SGHDT, CDR2 YYEEEE. V was cut by 4 bases and J by 10 bases, with 14 bases left in between. The CDR3 contains 12 residues. The CDR3 DNA is TGTGCCAGCAGCCTTCTTCAGGCGAGAGCTTTCTTT. Its translation: CASSLLQARAFF. Looking up the rest from reference TRBV5-6 and TRBJ1-1 gives the full variable domain: DAGVTQSPTHLIKTRGQQVTLRCSPKSGHDTVSWYQQALGQGPQFIFQYYEEEERQRGNFPDRFSGHQFPNYSSELNVNALLLGDSALYLCASSLLQARAFFGQGTRLTVV.

This clone is a singleton in its sample. J is TRBJ2-7 and V is TRBV28, with TRBD2 matching 7 bases. Germline V gene sequence: CDR1 MDHEN, CDR2 SYDVKM. This CDR3 has 15 residues. The junction had 11 bases not matched to a gene; V was cut back by 6 bases and J by 3 bases. CDR3 protein: CASSTPRRGFYEQYF. In nucleotides, the CDR3 is TGTGCCAGCAGCACCCCCCGGCGGGGGTTCTACGAGCAGTACTTC.